This T cell receptor beta chain was recorded in a study of OX40 agonist ivuxolimab in advanced cancers. Regarding the complete study: Ivuxolimab, which targeted the costimulatory receptor OX40 (CD134), was an agonistic, fully human IgG2 monoclonal antibody. Patients were allowed to have had prior anti-PD-1, anti-PD-L1 or anti-CTLA-4 therapy, and approximately 39% of the dose-escalation patients had been treated with checkpoint inhibitors. Intravenous ivuxolimab was administered to patients every 2 weeks at six dose levels: 0.01, 0.1, 0.3, 1.5, 3 and 10 mg/kg. The paper covers the monotherapy dose-escalation part of the phase I ivuxolimab trial, which included N ≈ 57 patients. The dose-escalation cohort was about 86% male with a mean age of around 62 years, ranging from roughly 20 to 80. The purpose of peripheral TCRbeta sequencing was to test whether ivuxolimab changed TCR sequence diversity and led to clonal T-cell expansion. Partial responses occurred in three dose-escalation patients, of whom one had hepatocellular carcinoma and two had cutaneous melanoma. Of the roughly 54 patients in dose escalation, about 20 had hepatocellular carcinoma, around 15 had melanoma, 9 had renal cell carcinoma and 9 had head and neck cancer.

Patients with autoimmune disease history or receiving systemic immunosuppression were excluded from the trial. Peripheral blood for TCR sequencing was collected from all dose cohorts at baseline, on cycle 4 day 1, and on cycle 7 day 1. Samples came from an open-label, multicenter, first-in-human phase I dose-escalation trial of ivuxolimab. Adults with locally advanced or metastatic melanoma, renal cell carcinoma, hepatocellular carcinoma or head and neck squamous cell carcinoma were enrolled in the trial. Before TCR sequencing, CD4+ T cells and CD8+ T cells from peripheral blood were sorted into separate populations. What the authors observed across the whole study: Clonal expansion of both CD4+ and CD8+ blood T cells was observed from baseline to week 6 at doses 0.1 to 3.0 mg/kg. The antigen specificity of the peripheral T cells that underwent clonal expansion was not determined. In partial responders in the 0.1-3.0 mg/kg groups, normalized peripheral clonal expansion was found to be among the lowest, especially among CD8+ T cells. After ivuxolimab, CD8+ T cells had more expanded clones than CD4+ T cells on average. Low levels of normalized T-cell clonal expansion were also shown by some nonresponding patients.

Details on this clone: Its antigen target is currently unknown. No base qualities exist here, and no much larger clone lies one base off it.

Genomic DNA was isolated from the sorted cells so that the TCRbeta CDR3 region could be sequenced. TCRbeta CDR3 regions were sequenced using the immunoSEQ Assay. TCRdb provides this immuneACCESS table in a form limited to in-frame rearrangements. Some clones are lacking; in checked studies, under half of them reflect an unresolved V gene, and why the rest are absent is not known. The sample has approximately 64,000 clones on record, about 87% of them singletons. The ten largest clones represent roughly 0.67% of the sample. This receptor was obtained from an adult with an advanced solid tumor such as melanoma, head and neck, liver or kidney cancer. The starting material was CD4+ or CD8+ T cells sorted from blood, obtained in a trial of the OX40 agonist ivuxolimab.

The base sequence is TGTGCCAGCAGCCGTCCCGGGACAGGGTTGGGGGAGCAGTACTTC. This yields the protein CASSRPGTGLGEQYF. This chain joins TRBV5-4 to TRBJ2-7; 9 of the junction bases match TRBD1. The germline V gene encodes CDR1 SGHNT and CDR2 YYREEE (reference sequence). Its CDR3 holds 15 amino acids, cysteine through phenylalanine. Of the read, only the CDR3 DNA is kept; its 45 bases are in frame from base 1. V loses 4 bases at its end and J loses 7 bases; junction bases beyond the gene matches: 12.